This T cell receptor beta chain stems from a study of T cell responses to AZD1222 COVID-19 vaccine. Study-wide results and caveats: The donor cohort was predominantly white British with a female majority, and clonal diversity may have been underestimated. Spike was spanned by vaccine-associated CD4 TCRs, with dominance at 160-218 and 743-854.

Of note for this clone: What it recognizes is unknown.

Clones were sequenced by immunoSEQ multiplex PCR, and TCRdb holds only the in-frame ones, with some missing. This table holds under 70,000 clones, 84% found once. With 4 bases removed from V and 6 bases from J, the gap between germline ends came to 16 bases. The CDR3 covers 15 residues. Germline V CDR1 and CDR2: MDHEN, SYDVKM. This TCR was recovered from an adult in good health. Sequencing was performed on peripheral blood, taken on day 0 of AZD1222 vaccination. The chain combines TRBV28 with TRBJ2-1, with D maybe TRBD2 (6 bases). DNA of the CDR3: TGTGCCAGCAGTTCACTAGCTAATAGAATCAATGAGCAGTTCTTC. Encoded protein: CASSSLANRINEQFF.